The table lists the clone carrying this T cell receptor (beta chain) with a few counts. The source of the sample is a study of T cell repertoires in cytomegalovirus infection. Study background: TCR beta signatures that were public indicated CMV infection and matching HLA type.

The CDR3 extends over 19 amino acids. Germline V gives CDR1 SEHNR, CDR2 FQNEAQ (reference sequence). The trim removed 4 bases at V and 0 bases at J, leaving 14 bases unmatched. TCRdb passed the reads through MiXCR, listing each CDR3 protein once. The sample has around 530,000 distinct CDR3 sequences; approximately 17% are singletons. The receptor's source is a human donor in good health (CMV status not recorded). Some clones in this sample may be carry-over from other donors' samples. Sequenced: CD8+ T cells from PBMCs. The V gene is TRBV7-9, the J gene TRBJ2-1, with 8 bases identical to TRBD2. This CDR3 is CASSWKRTSPLNSYNEQFF. The CDR3 DNA follows: TGTGCCAGCAGCTGGAAACGGACTAGCCCCCTCAACTCCTACAATGAGCAGTTCTTC.